A selection of T cell receptor beta chains follows, all from one sample in a study of lymphopenia after photon versus proton radiotherapy. Sequencing was performed with immunoSEQ multiplex PCR; in TCRdb, only in-frame clones are kept and a portion is missing. The data contain 75,000 or so clones, more than 70% of them seen just once; the ten biggest clones take up around 1.5%. The sample consisted of peripheral blood, taken from a patient treated with proton-based radiotherapy. These receptor sequences come from a man aged 60 to 69 with pancreatic cancer. The CDR3 runs from the conserved cysteine through the conserved F or W.

TRBV9,CASSAYGRANTGELFF
TRBV6-1,CASGADYEQYF
TRBV10-1,CASRVLAGVGETQYF
TRBV7-2,CASSPYRGRMETQYF
TRBV9,CASGRDSYGYTF
TRBV5-1,CASSLGSTGELFF
TRBV2,CASSEGPYEQFF
TRBV5-1,CASSKRQGGGTDTQYF
TRBV28,CASSLTSGIEQFF
TRBV28,CASSSVEVLHGYTF
TRBV18,CASSPVSSGANVLTF
TRBV18,CASSLGTSGSPPTDTQYF
TRBV7-9,CASSLALPGLGGYTF
TRBV4-1,CASSQARTYYNEQFF
TRBV29-1,CSVRVRAETQYF
TRBV7-8,CASSLGDQPQHF
TRBV9,CASSVVVASGKSNEQFF
TRBV5-1,CASSLGPGSAGTDTQYF
TRBV11-3,CASSLVWNTEAFF
TRBV5-1,CASSSSTQGRGYEKLFF
TRBV18,CASSPSTTTSGRPLGTGELFF
TRBV11-2,CASSRIGNIQYF
TRBV5-1,CASSRDSIVDEQYF
TRBV2,CASKSGTDTGELFF
TRBV7-8,CASSVDRLAGNTIYF
TRBV6-5,CASSYSLFGTVNEQFF
TRBV6-1,CASSEESGGVWEQYF
TRBV6-1,CASTSWGSGETQYF
TRBV6-5,CASSSRNSNQPQHF
TRBV6-6,CASSYSVAGSSYEQYF
TRBV27,CASKLFTGTSDYNEQFF
TRBV29-1,CSVTGLGAYEQYF
TRBV7-9,CASSFGQGGYEQYF
TRBV19,CASSRDQPQHF
TRBV25-1,CASSANLAAYNEQFF
TRBV7-6,CASSLALEGRANYGYTF
TRBV19,CASSTAGNNEQFF
TRBV4-1,CASSQYLGGTEAFF
TRBV28,CASTTRGGHYEQYF
TRBV9,CASSVDRVTDTQYF
TRBV11-2,CASSPSGQIYGYTF
TRBV5-1,CASSGTSGSEDTGELFF
TRBV4-2,CASSQGGTGSYEQYF
TRBV2,CASSDLVAGNTIYF